Included here is one T cell receptor beta chain sequence, with context. At least ten counts were recorded for this clonotype. Its specific antigen is unknown. No much larger clone is present one base from it, and per-base qualities are unavailable. The entry originates in a study of T-cell reconstitution after alpha-beta-depleted transplantation in children (TCRdb year 2016). With respect to the entire study: Using TCR repertoire profiling, the study quantitatively followed how T-cell immune reconstitution unfolded in children after TCRalphabeta/CD19-depleted allogeneic hematopoietic cell transplantation.

V loses 4 bases of germline sequence and J loses 2 bases, and the interval between the two ends is 12 bases. CDR1 MNHEY and CDR2 SMNVEV are derived from the germline V gene (reference sequence). Measured from the cysteine to the phenylalanine, the CDR3 is 14 residues long. The CDR3 DNA has 42 bases and is translated from base 1. The library was prepared using PCR. Data came from an Illumina HiSeq 2500. TCR libraries were prepared with molecular barcoding, using unique molecular identifiers to normalize TCRbeta repertoire quantification. Starting from the raw public reads, TCRdb applied fastp trimming at Q25, assembled clones with MiXCR and retained in-frame beta chains. Here each entry gathers all rows of one CDR3 protein and keeps the most common genes and DNA. This sample has a few hundred thousand distinct CDR3 sequences in its table, and 10% of those were observed once. Approximately 2.3% of the sample belongs to the ten largest clones.

Specimen: PBMCs from the stem cell graft donor, collected from the stem cell graft. The chain joins TRBV27 to TRBJ2-7, with the identity of the D gene unclear. This TCR derives from a human donor who donated a stem cell graft to a child with acute lymphoblastic leukemia. The bases are TGTGCCAGCAGTTCCTGGACGGATACCTACGAGCAGTACTTC. The translation is CASSSWTDTYEQYF.